This T cell receptor beta chain was observed in a study of healthy donors' naive CD4 and CD8 T cells. Turning to the study itself: TCR alpha primers covered all functional IMGT alpha gene variants.

General study results and limits: CDR3 charge plus V and J genes appeared to account for approximately 12% of CD4/CD8 variance. Reportedly, most V and J gene segments showed naive CD4+ versus CD8+ bias.

About this clonotype itself: Its antigen is unknown.

Starting from 500 ng of total RNA, TCR libraries were made with linear amplification. TCRdb re-analysed the reads in MiXCR, keeping a single row per CDR3 protein. Among some 190,000 distinct CDR3 sequences listed, around three quarters were seen once. Naive CD4+ cells were sorted as CD4+CD8-CD45RO-CD45RA+; naive CD8+ as CD8+CD4-CD45RA+CD27bright. Sequences were obtained from naive CD4+ and CD8+ T cells sorted from blood, pooled from several donors. This TCR was recovered from a pool of human donors in good health; the sample pools cells from several healthy donors.

CDR3 sequence: CAWSVLALYEQYF. CDR3 DNA: TGTGCCTGGAGTGTACTAGCCCTCTACGAGCAGTACTTC. This chain joins TRBV30 and TRBJ2-7; D perhaps matches TRBD2 (6 bases). The CDR3 extends over 13 amino acids. Trimming cost V 0 bases and J 3 bases, with 9 bases left between them. Germline CDR1 is GTSNPN and CDR2 is SVGIG (reference sequence). Together with reference TRBV30 and TRBJ2-7, the CDR3 gives the full variable domain: SQTIHQWPATLVQPVGSPLSLECTVEGTSNPNLYWYRQAAGRGLQLLFYSVGIGQISSEVPQNLSASRPQDRQFILSSKKLLLSDSGFYLCAWSVLALYEQYFGPGTRLTVT.